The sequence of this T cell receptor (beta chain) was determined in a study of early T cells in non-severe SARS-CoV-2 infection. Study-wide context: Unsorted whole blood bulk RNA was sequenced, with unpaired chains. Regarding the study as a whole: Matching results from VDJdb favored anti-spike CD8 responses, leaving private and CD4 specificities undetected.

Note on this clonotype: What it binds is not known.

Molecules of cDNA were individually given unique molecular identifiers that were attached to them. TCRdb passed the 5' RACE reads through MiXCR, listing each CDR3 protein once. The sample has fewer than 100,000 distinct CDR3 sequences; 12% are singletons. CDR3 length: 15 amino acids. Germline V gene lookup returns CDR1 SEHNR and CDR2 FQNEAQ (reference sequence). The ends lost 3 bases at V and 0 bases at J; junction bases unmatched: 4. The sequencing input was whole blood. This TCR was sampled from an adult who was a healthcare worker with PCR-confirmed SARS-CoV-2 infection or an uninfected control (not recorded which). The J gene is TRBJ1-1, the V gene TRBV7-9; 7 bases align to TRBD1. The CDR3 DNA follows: TGTGCCAGCAGCTTGGACAGGAGGTTGAACACTGAAGCTTTCTTT. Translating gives CASSLDRRLNTEAFF.